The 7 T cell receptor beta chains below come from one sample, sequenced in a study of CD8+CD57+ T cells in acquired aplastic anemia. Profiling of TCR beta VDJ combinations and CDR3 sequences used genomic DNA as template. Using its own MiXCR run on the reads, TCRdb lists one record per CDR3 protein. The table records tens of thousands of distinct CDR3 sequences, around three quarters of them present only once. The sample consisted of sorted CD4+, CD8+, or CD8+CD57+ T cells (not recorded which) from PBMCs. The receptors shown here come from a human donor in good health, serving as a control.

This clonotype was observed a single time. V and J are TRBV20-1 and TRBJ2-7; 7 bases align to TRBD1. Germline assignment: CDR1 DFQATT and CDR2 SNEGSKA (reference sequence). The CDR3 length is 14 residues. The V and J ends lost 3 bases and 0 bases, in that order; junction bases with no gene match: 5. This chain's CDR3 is CSARIGTDSYEQYF. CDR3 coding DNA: TGCAGTGCTAGGATCGGGACAGACTCCTACGAGCAGTACTTC.

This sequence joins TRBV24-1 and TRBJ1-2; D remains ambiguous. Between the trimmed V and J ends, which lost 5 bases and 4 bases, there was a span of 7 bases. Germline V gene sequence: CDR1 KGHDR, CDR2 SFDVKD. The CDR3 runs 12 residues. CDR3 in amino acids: CATSGAGYGYTF. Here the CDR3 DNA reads TGTGCCACCAGTGGGGCAGGCTATGGCTACACCTTC.

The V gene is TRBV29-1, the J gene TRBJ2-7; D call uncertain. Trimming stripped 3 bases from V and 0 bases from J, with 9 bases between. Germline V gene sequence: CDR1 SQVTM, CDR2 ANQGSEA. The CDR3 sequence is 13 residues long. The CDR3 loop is CSVEGVSSYEQYF. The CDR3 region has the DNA TGCAGCGTTGAGGGCGTGAGCTCCTACGAGCAGTACTTC.

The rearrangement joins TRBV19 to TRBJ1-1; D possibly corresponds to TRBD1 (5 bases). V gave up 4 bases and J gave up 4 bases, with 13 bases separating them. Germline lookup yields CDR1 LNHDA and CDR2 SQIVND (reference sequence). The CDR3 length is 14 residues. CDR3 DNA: TGTGCCAGTAGTACGACAGCTTTGAGCACTGAAGCTTTCTTT. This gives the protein CASSTTALSTEAFF.

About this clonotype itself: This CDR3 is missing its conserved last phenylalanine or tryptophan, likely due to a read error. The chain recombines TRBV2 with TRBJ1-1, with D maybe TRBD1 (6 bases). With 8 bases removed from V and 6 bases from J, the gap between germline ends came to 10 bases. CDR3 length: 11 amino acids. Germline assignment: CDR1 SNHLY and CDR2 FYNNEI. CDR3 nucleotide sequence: TGTGCCAGCGGGGGGGCGTCTGAAGCTTTCCTT. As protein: CASGGASEAFL.

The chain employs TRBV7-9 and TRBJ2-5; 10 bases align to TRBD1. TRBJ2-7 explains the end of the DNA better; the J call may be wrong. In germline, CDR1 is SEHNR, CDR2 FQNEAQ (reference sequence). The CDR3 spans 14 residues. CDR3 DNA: TGTGCCAGCAGCCTATCTGGACAGGGGGACGAGCAGTACTTC. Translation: CASSLSGQGDEQYF.

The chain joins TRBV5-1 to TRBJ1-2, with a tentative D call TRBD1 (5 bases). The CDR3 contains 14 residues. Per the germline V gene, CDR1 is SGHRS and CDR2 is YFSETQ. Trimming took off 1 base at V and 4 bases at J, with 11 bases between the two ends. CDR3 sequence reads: CASSLYTGLYGYTF. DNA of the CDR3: TGCGCCAGCAGCTTGTACACGGGGCTCTATGGCTACACCTTC.